Below, 22 T cell receptor beta chains from the same sample are listed, as sequenced in a study of blood T cell repertoires in COVID-19. The repertoire was sequenced with immunoSEQ multiplex PCR; TCRdb's copy has only in-frame clones and lacks some. The sample has roughly 150,000 clones, approximately 80% seen once. The specimen sequenced was PBMCs or T cells enriched from blood (not recorded which). The source of these receptors is a man aged 45-65 years in a cohort exposed to, infected with or recovered from COVID-19 (not recorded which).

The gene calls are TRBV27 and TRBJ1-2, with TRBD1 as a possible D gene (6 bases). V was cut by 5 bases and J by 5 bases, with 18 bases left in between. This CDR3 spans 15 amino acids. Germline lookup yields CDR1 MNHEY and CDR2 SMNVEV (reference sequence). The CDR3 DNA is TGTGCCAGCAGTCCCGGACAGTTCCGGATTTATGGCTACACCTTC. It specifies CASSPGQFRIYGYTF.

The V and J genes are TRBV3-1 (or the pseudogene TRBV3-2) and TRBJ1-6; perhaps TRBD1 as D (6 bases). The germline gives CDR1 LGHDT, CDR2 YNNKEL (reference sequence). This CDR3 contains 15 residues. V lost 6 bases and J 8 bases, leaving 17 bases between the germline ends. The CDR3 nucleotides read TGTGCCAGCAGACGGGACCAGGGGCTAGATTCACCCCTCCACTTT. Its protein is CASRRDQGLDSPLHF.

This chain connects TRBV10-3 to TRBJ1-5; D remains unclear. Germline values: CDR1 ENHRY, CDR2 SYGVKD. The CDR3 totals 13 residues. Deletions cut 2 bases from V and 6 bases from J, with 8 bases between. CDR3: CAISERGGQPQHF. DNA for the CDR3: TGTGCCATCAGTGAGCGAGGAGGTCAGCCCCAGCATTTT.

This clone was picked up one time. The chain has TRBV23-1 and TRBJ2-5; D might be TRBD1 (5 bases). TRBV23-1 has ORF status, its function being uncertain. V was cut by 8 bases and J by 4 bases, with 26 bases left in between. The CDR3 runs to 17 residues. Here the CDR3 DNA reads TGCGCCAGCGCGCGCTGTCCCGCGTGGGAAAGGGGAGAGACCCAGTACTTC. It is translated as CASARCPAWERGETQYF.

This clone turned up a few times. The chain recombines TRBV5-1 with TRBJ2-1; the D gene is possibly TRBD1 (5 bases). Germline V lookup: CDR1 SGHRS, CDR2 YFSETQ. Trimming removed 0 bases at V and 6 bases at J, with 10 bases between. This CDR3 has 14 residues. DNA for the CDR3: TGCGCCAGCAGCTTGGTGTGGGGCCTCAATGAGCAGTTCTTC. Residues: CASSLVWGLNEQFF.

The chain combines TRBV14 with TRBJ1-2; 10 bases match TRBD1. The germline V gene encodes CDR1 SGHDN and CDR2 FVKESK. Trimming cost V 4 bases and J 5 bases; bases outside gene matches: 4. This CDR3 has 14 residues. The CDR3 region is CASSPGQGRYGYTF. The CDR3 nucleotides read TGTGCCAGCAGCCCGGGACAGGGGAGGTATGGCTACACCTTC.

The V call is TRBV6-5, the J call TRBJ1-6; 10 bases line up with TRBD1. Unmatched junction bases numbered 6, after V lost 6 bases and J lost 10 bases. CDR3 length equals 14 residues. Germline CDR1 MNHEY, CDR2 SVGAGI. CDR3 nucleotide sequence: TGTGCCAGCAGCCCCGACAGGGGGCGATCACCCCTCCACTTT. It is translated as CASSPDRGRSPLHF.

This chain uses TRBV2 with TRBJ2-7; 10 positions agree with TRBD1. This CDR3 comprises 13 residues. J was trimmed by 4 bases and V by 5 bases; bases with no gene match: 2. Germline lookup yields CDR1 SNHLY and CDR2 FYNNEI. The CDR3, as DNA: TGTGCCAGCAGTTTGGACAGGGGGTACGAGCAGTACTTC. Its translation is CASSLDRGYEQYF.

The chain links TRBV9 to TRBJ2-4; the match to TRBD2 covers 10 bases. CDR1 and CDR2 from the germline V gene are SGDLS and YYNGEE. V was pared by 2 bases and J by 8 bases, with 7 bases of the junction left unmatched. This CDR3 is 15 amino acids long. The CDR3 region has the DNA TGTGCCAGCAGCGTCTCAGCGGGAGGGCAGGACATTCAGTACTTC. As protein: CASSVSAGGQDIQYF.

The chain joins TRBV11-3 to TRBJ1-3, with D hard to call. Trimming stripped 5 bases from V and 9 bases from J, with 17 bases between. From germline, CDR1 is SGHNT and CDR2 YENEEA. This CDR3 has 14 amino acids. This chain's CDR3 is CASSLEGSGSTIYF. CDR3 coding DNA: TGTGCCAGCAGCCTTGAAGGGTCCGGGAGCACCATATATTTT.

The chain combines TRBV7-9 with TRBJ2-7; D might be TRBD2 (6 bases). V shed 5 bases and J shed 3 bases, with 14 bases lying between them. This CDR3 has 14 amino acids. In germline, CDR1 is SEHNR, CDR2 FQNEAQ (reference sequence). CDR3 DNA: TGTGCCAGCAGCCCAGCGGGTCCCTACTACGAGCAGTACTTC. Translation: CASSPAGPYYEQYF. Full variable domain (outside the CDR3, taken from reference TRBV7-9 and TRBJ2-7): DTGVSQNPRHKITKRGQNVTFRCDPISEHNRLYWYRQTLGQGPEFLTYFQNEAQLEKSRLLSDRFSAERPKGSFSTLEIQRTEQGDSAMYLCASSPAGPYYEQYFGPGTRLTVT.

The rearrangement joins TRBV5-5 to TRBJ1-1, with D tentatively TRBD1 (6 bases). In germline, CDR1 is SGHKS, CDR2 YYEKEE (reference sequence). CDR3 length: 15 amino acids. V was trimmed by 4 bases and J by 1 base, leaving 14 bases between them. CDR3 protein: CASSGVTGWNTEAFF. The CDR3 region has the DNA TGTGCCAGCAGCGGAGTGACAGGATGGAACACTGAAGCTTTCTTT.

J is TRBJ1-1 and V is TRBV7-2; weak D call: TRBD1 (6 bases). The V end lost 0 bases, the J end lost 4 bases, and 12 bases lay between the germline ends. CDR3 length equals 15 residues. Germline CDR1 is SGHTA and CDR2 is FQGNSA. The CDR3 DNA reads as TGTGCCAGCAGCTTAGCCCCAGGGGCGGCCACTGAAGCTTTCTTT. Encoded protein: CASSLAPGAATEAFF.

The V call is TRBV7-8, the J call TRBJ2-2; 12 bases are shared with TRBD2. The germline V gene encodes CDR1 SGHVS and CDR2 FQNEAQ. The junction had 14 bases not matched to a gene; V was cut back by 6 bases and J by 0 bases. The CDR3 has 20 residues. CDR3: CASRIQKATSGGSNTGELFF. CDR3 nucleotides: TGTGCCAGCAGAATTCAGAAAGCGACTAGCGGGGGCTCGAACACCGGGGAGCTGTTTTTT.

V and J are TRBV4-2 and TRBJ2-1, with 9 bases that match TRBD2. The CDR3 contains 14 residues. The junction had 6 bases not matched to a gene; V was cut back by 3 bases and J by 9 bases. Germline V gene sequence: CDR1 LGHNA, CDR2 YNFKEQ. This CDR3 reads CASSHSREGAEQFF. CDR3 coding DNA: TGTGCCAGCAGCCATTCGCGGGAGGGGGCTGAGCAGTTCTTC.

The chain has TRBV6-4 and TRBJ1-3; possibly TRBD1 for D (6 bases). The germline V and J ends were trimmed by 6 bases and 0 bases, with 21 bases remaining between them. The CDR3 extends over 18 amino acids. In germline, CDR1 is MRHNA, CDR2 SNTAGT. The CDR3 here is CASRPGTPDRPSGNTIYF. The CDR3 nucleotides are TGTGCCAGCAGGCCCGGGACACCCGATCGACCCTCTGGAAACACCATATATTTT.

The rearrangement links TRBV2 to TRBJ1-1; D gene ambiguous. Trimming left V 7 bases short and J 0 bases short, with 9 bases between. Germline values: CDR1 SNHLY, CDR2 FYNNEI. CDR3 size: 13 residues. The CDR3 bases are TGTGCCAGCATAGCGGTATTGAACACTGAAGCTTTCTTT. The encoded protein is CASIAVLNTEAFF.

V is TRBV6-4 and J is TRBJ2-1; 7 bases are shared with TRBD2. Per germline, CDR1 MRHNA and CDR2 SNTAGT. There are 16 residues in the CDR3. V shed 3 bases, J shed 4 bases, and the junction held 9 bases outside the gene matches. The CDR3 DNA is TGTGCCAGCAGTGATGGTGCGGGAGTTTCATACAATGAGCAGTTCTTC. Amino acids: CASSDGAGVSYNEQFF.

J is TRBJ2-4 and V is TRBV13, with 9 bases aligning to TRBD2. The V and J ends lost 1 base and 3 bases, in that order; junction bases with no gene match: 1. CDR3 size: 15 residues. Germline CDR1 and CDR2: PRHDT and FYEKMQ (reference sequence). In DNA, the CDR3 is TGTGCCAGCAGCTTAGAGCGGGAGGACAAAAACATTCAGTACTTC. It encodes CASSLEREDKNIQYF. Together with reference TRBV13 and TRBJ2-4, the CDR3 gives the full variable domain: AAGVIQSPRHLIKEKRETATLKCYPIPRHDTVYWYQQGPGQDPQFLISFYEKMQSDKGSIPDRFSAQQFSDYHSELNMSSLELGDSALYFCASSLEREDKNIQYFGAGTRLSVL.

CDR3: CASSLGRGQETQYF. CDR3 coding DNA: TGTGCCAGCAGCTTGGGTAGGGGCCAAGAGACCCAGTACTTC. This chain uses TRBV5-4 with TRBJ2-5, with TRBD1 as a possible D gene (5 bases). The CDR3 length is 14 residues. From germline, CDR1 is SGHNT and CDR2 YYREEE (reference sequence). V was pared by 0 bases and J by 1 base, with 7 bases between.

The chain links TRBV19 to TRBJ2-3; a weak D match, TRBD2 (5 bases). The CDR3 consists of 14 residues. Germline lookup yields CDR1 LNHDA and CDR2 SQIVND (reference sequence). V was shortened by 4 bases and J by 0 bases, with 8 bases between the two germline ends. Here the CDR3 reads CASSSGLSTDTQYF. For the CDR3, the DNA is TGTGCCAGTAGTAGCGGGCTCAGCACAGATACGCAGTATTTT.

The J gene is TRBJ1-1, the V gene TRBV19, with TRBD1 matching over 11 bases. The germline CDR1 and CDR2 sequences are LNHDA and SQIVND (reference sequence). J lost 6 bases, V lost 8 bases, and 5 bases had no gene match. The CDR3 covers 13 residues. The CDR3 region has the DNA TGTGCCAGTCGGCGGACAGGGGGCCCTGAAGCTTTCTTT. It yields the protein CASRRTGGPEAFF. Full variable domain (missing parts from reference TRBV19 and TRBJ1-1): DGGITQSPKYLFRKEGQNVTLSCEQNLNHDAMYWYRQDPGQGLRLIYYSQIVNDFQKGDIAEGYSVSREKKESFPLTVTSAQKNPTAFYLCASRRTGGPEAFFGQGTRLTVV.